This TCR beta chain was sequenced during a study of T cell responses to AZD1222 COVID-19 vaccine. TCRdb keeps only in-frame clones here, not all; method: immunoSEQ multiplex PCR. The profile shows 80,000 to 100,000 clones, 75% to 90% of them singletons. Germline V gene sequence: CDR1 SGHNT, CDR2 YYREEE (reference sequence). The CDR3 sequence is 14 residues long. V was clipped by 4 bases and J by 5 bases; unmatched bases: 2. The rearrangement links TRBV5-4 to TRBJ1-4; TRBD1 matches at 10 bases. The TCR originated in an adult who received the AZD1222 COVID-19 vaccine. Sequenced material: peripheral blood, taken 28 days after the second AZD1222 dose. CDR3 bases: TGTGCCAGCAGCACGGGACAGGGGAATGAAAAACTGTTTTTT. Amino acids: CASSTGQGNEKLFF.